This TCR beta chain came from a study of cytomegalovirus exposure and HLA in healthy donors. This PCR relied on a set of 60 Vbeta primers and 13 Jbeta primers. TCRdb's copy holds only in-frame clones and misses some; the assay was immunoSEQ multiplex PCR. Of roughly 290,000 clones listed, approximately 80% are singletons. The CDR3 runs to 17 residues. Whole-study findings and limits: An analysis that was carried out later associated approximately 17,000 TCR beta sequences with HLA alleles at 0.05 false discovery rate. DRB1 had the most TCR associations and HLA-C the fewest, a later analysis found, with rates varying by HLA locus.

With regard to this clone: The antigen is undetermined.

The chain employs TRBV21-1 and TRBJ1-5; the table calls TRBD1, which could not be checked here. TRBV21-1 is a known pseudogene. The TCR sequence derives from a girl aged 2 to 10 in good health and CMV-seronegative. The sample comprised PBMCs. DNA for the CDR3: TGTGCCAGCAGCAAACCGGGACAGAGCCGCGGCAATCAGCCCCAGCATTTT. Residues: CASSKPGQSRGNQPQHF.